This TCR beta chain was sequenced during a study of blood T cell repertoires in COVID-19. Study overall: Sample material is recorded as cDNA or gDNA derived from T cells, B-cell-depleted T cells, or PBMCs.

The CDR3 loop spans 14 amino acids. Trimming removed 7 bases at V and 0 bases at J, with 11 bases between. Germline V gives CDR1 SNHLY, CDR2 FYNNEI. As handled by the study authors: Counts of nucleated cells, estimated from reference gene primer amplification, were obtained. The repertoire was sequenced with immunoSEQ multiplex PCR; TCRdb's copy has only in-frame clones and lacks some. V and J calls plus clone size are reproduced from that table; the DNA served to infer D and trimming. This table has approximately 80,000 clones, around 86% appearing once. The source material was peripheral blood. This clonotype originated in a human donor in a cohort sampled during active COVID-19. The gene calls are TRBV2 and TRBJ2-3; perhaps TRBD2 as D (6 bases). The CDR3, as DNA: TGTGCCAGCACTCGAGGGAGGAGCACAGATACGCAGTATTTT. Translated, it gives CASTRGRSTDTQYF.